The rows below give T cell receptor beta chains drawn from one sample of a study of cytomegalovirus exposure and HLA in healthy donors. Sequencing used immunoSEQ multiplex PCR; TCRdb keeps in-frame clones, though not all of them. The sample includes about 200,000 clones, 80% to 85% of them seen just once. Sequencing was done on a sample of PBMCs. The receptors shown here come from a boy between 2 and 10 years old in good health and CMV-seronegative. Each CDR3 is given with its conserved first and last residue. Each record gives: J gene, V gene, CDR3 length, CDR3 protein.

>TRBJ2-7|TRBV30|12
CAWRDRDYEQYF
>TRBJ2-7|TRBV11-2|17
CASSLDPSTSGTREQYF
>TRBJ2-5|TRBV7-3|15
CASSSRGGGGETQYF
>TRBJ2-7|TRBV14|15
CASSQGEPRVHEQYF
>TRBJ2-2|TRBV6-5|16
CASSYGTGVRTGELFF
>TRBJ2-1|TRBV21-1|18
CASSPAAREAGVYNEQFF
>TRBJ2-7|TRBV6-1|13
CASSDGGFYEQYF
>TRBJ2-5|TRBV7-7|14
CASSVLGVGETQYF
>TRBJ2-7|TRBV6-1|10
CASRERREYF
>TRBJ2-7|TRBV9|14
CASSVGGRAYEQYF
>TRBJ1-2|TRBV25-1|15
CASSEYREGNYGYTF
>.|TRBV27|14
CASRHGQVTYEQYF
>TRBJ2-7|TRBV5-6|19
CASSPRTGSEGWGKNEQYF
>TRBJ2-4|TRBV5-1|14
CASSLSQGKNIQYF
>TRBJ2-2|TRBV6-5|13
CASSGGVAGELFF
>TRBJ2-5|TRBV7-9|14
CASSLATGQETQYF
>TRBJ1-4|TRBV6-5|14
CASSYSPGGEKLFF
>TRBJ2-1|TRBV5-1|18
CASSLGFSGRADYNEQFF
>TRBJ1-6|TRBV5-1|14
CASRREGSNSPLHF
>TRBJ2-7|TRBV7-8|16
CASSRRAGESSYEQYF